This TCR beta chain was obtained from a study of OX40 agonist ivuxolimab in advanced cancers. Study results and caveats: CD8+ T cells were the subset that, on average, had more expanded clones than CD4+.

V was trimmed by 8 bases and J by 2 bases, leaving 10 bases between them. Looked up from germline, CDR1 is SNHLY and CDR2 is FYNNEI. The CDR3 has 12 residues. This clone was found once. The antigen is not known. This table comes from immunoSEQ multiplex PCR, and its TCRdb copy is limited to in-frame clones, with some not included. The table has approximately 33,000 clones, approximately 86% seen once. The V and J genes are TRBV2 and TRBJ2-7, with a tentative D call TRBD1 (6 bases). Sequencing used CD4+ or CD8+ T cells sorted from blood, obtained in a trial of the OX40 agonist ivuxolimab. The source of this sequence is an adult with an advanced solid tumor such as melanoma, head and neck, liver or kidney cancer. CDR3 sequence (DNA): TGTGCCAGCTTGGGGGCGGCCTACGAGCAGTACTTC. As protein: CASLGAAYEQYF.